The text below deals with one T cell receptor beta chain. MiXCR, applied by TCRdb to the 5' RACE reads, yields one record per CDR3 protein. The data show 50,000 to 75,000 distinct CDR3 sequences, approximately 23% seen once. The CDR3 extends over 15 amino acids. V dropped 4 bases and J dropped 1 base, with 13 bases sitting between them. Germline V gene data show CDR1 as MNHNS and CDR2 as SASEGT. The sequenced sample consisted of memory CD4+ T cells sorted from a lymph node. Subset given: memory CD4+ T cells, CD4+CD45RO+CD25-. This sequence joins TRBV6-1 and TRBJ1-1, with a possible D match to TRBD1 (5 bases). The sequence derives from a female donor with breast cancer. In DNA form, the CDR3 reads TGTGCCAGCAGTGGCCCCGACAGAGGGAACACTGAAGCTTTCTTT. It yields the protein CASSGPDRGNTEAFF.